Each of the 32 T cell receptor beta chains below was sequenced from the same sample in a study of response to subunit inactivated influenza vaccine. Each CDR3 protein gets one entry after TCRdb re-called the RT-PCR reads with MiXCR. Seen here are about 480,000 distinct CDR3 sequences, less than 30% observed once, and the top ten hold 1.5% to 2%. Material: CD4+ T cells sorted from PBMCs, obtained around 5 days after vaccination. The receptors shown here come from a middle-aged man who received an inactivated influenza vaccine.

This chain joins TRBV6-4 and TRBJ2-3; D unresolved. Germline V lookup: CDR1 MRHNA, CDR2 SNTAGT. The CDR3 totals 15 residues. V dropped 0 bases and J dropped 1 base, with 8 bases sitting between them. CDR3 DNA: TGTGCCAGCAGTGACTCGGGCCGACGCACAGATACGCAGTATTTT. Residues: CASSDSGRRTDTQYF.

Notes on this clonotype: An end of the junction differs from the germline gene, which may be a read error. The V call is TRBV12-3 or TRBV12-4, the J call TRBJ2-4; 8 positions agree with TRBD2. The CDR3 length is 12 residues. CDR3 protein: CASSLREGRERF. CDR3 sequence (DNA): TGTGCCAGCAGTTTACGGGAGGGCCGGGAGAGGTTC.

The rearrangement joins TRBV6-5 to TRBJ2-5; TRBD1 matches 7 bases. The CDR3 extends over 15 amino acids. J lost 1 base, V lost 2 bases, and 4 bases had no gene match. The germline gives CDR1 MNHEY, CDR2 SVGAGI. CDR3 protein: CASSYRGQSQETQYF. CDR3 DNA sequence: TGTGCCAGCAGTTACAGGGGGCAGTCCCAAGAGACCCAGTACTTC.

The sample holds a few counts of this clonotype. V usage is TRBV4-2 and J usage is TRBJ2-5, with D possibly TRBD2 on 5 matching bases. CDR1 LGHNA and CDR2 YNFKEQ come from the germline V gene. This CDR3 has 15 amino acids. V lost 0 bases and J lost 3, with 11 bases in between. The chain's CDR3 is CASSQDPYGEETQYF. In DNA, the CDR3 is TGTGCCAGCAGCCAAGATCCGTACGGGGAAGAGACCCAGTACTTC.

This rearrangement joins TRBV24-1 to TRBJ2-1; TRBD2 matches 9 bases. V lost 3 bases, J lost 2 bases, and 4 bases stayed unmatched. The germline gives CDR1 KGHDR, CDR2 SFDVKD. The CDR3 length is 16 residues. This CDR3 is CATSDQRGAAYNEQFF. CDR3 bases: TGTGCCACCAGTGATCAGCGGGGGGCTGCCTACAATGAGCAGTTCTTC.

V is TRBV27 and J is TRBJ2-3; 8 bases are a match to TRBD1. Germline trimming cut 3 bases from V and 2 bases from J; bases unmatched to any gene: 10. This CDR3 spans 17 amino acids. Germline CDR1 and CDR2: MNHEY and SMNVEV (reference sequence). The CDR3 bases are TGTGCCAGCAGTTTGGGCCAGGGGGCATGGATCACAGATACGCAGTATTTT. It codes for CASSLGQGAWITDTQYF.

The J gene is TRBJ1-4, the V gene TRBV4-2; 7 bases align to TRBD1. The CDR3 runs 17 residues. J gave up 8 bases and V 4 bases, and 16 bases lay outside the gene matches. Germline V gene sequence: CDR1 LGHNA, CDR2 YNFKEQ. The CDR3 coding sequence is TGTGCCAGCAGCCCACCCATCGCTACAGGGGTCGGGGAAAAACTGTTTTTT. This encodes CASSPPIATGVGEKLFF.

This rearrangement joins TRBV15 to TRBJ2-7; D not certain. Germline values: CDR1 LNHNV, CDR2 YYDKDF (reference sequence). This CDR3 is built from 12 residues. V dropped 4 bases and J dropped 6 bases, with 10 bases sitting between them. The CDR3: CATSKEVGEQYF. The CDR3 DNA follows: TGTGCCACCAGCAAAGAGGTCGGCGAGCAGTACTTC.

The chain employs TRBV10-3 and TRBJ1-5; D is unresolved. Germline V gene sequence: CDR1 ENHRY, CDR2 SYGVKD. The CDR3 contains 14 residues. V was cut by 3 bases and J by 7 bases, with 13 bases left in between. The CDR3 here is CAISELGAQQPQHF. Here the CDR3 DNA reads TGTGCCATCAGTGAATTGGGAGCGCAACAGCCCCAGCATTTT.

This rearrangement joins TRBV7-2 to TRBJ2-7, with TRBD2 matching over 10 bases. After removal of 2 bases from V and 7 bases from J, the junction contained 11 bases not matched to a gene. In germline, CDR1 is SGHTA, CDR2 FQGNSA. This CDR3 is 16 amino acids long. CDR3 nucleotides: TGTGCCAGCAGCTTAACCCGTACTAGCGGGGCTAGAGAGCAGTACTTC. This codes for CASSLTRTSGAREQYF.

CDR3 amino acids: CASSLRYNSPLHF. The CDR3 DNA reads TGTGCCAGCAGCTTACGGTATAATTCACCCCTCCACTTT. The gene calls are TRBV7-3 and TRBJ1-6, with no clear D. The CDR3 has 13 residues. Trimming removed 2 bases at V and 4 bases at J, with 3 bases between. Germline CDR1 SGHTA, CDR2 FQGTGA. Supplemented by reference TRBV7-3 and TRBJ1-6, the full variable domain reads GAGVSQTPSNKVTEKGKYVELRCDPISGHTALYWYRQSLGQGPEFLIYFQGTGAADDSGLPNDRFFAVRPEGSVSTLKIQRTERGDSAVYLCASSLRYNSPLHFGNGTRLTVT.

This clonotype was recorded at least ten times. This sequence joins TRBV5-1 and TRBJ2-3; 7 nucleotides match TRBD1. Trimming removed 4 bases from V and 0 bases from J; junction bases left unmatched: 5. The CDR3 consists of 15 residues. The V gene's germline CDR1 is SGHRS and CDR2 YFSETQ. CDR3 protein: CASSRRTGSTDTQYF. The CDR3 bases are TGCGCCAGCAGCAGGAGGACAGGTAGCACAGATACGCAGTATTTT. The full variable domain, its missing parts supplied by reference TRBV5-1 and TRBJ2-3, is KAGVTQTPRYLIKTRGQQVTLSCSPISGHRSVSWYQQTPGQGLQFLFEYFSETQRNKGNFPGRFSGRQFSNSRSEMNVSTLELGDSALYLCASSRRTGSTDTQYFGPGTRLTVL.

This rearrangement joins TRBV6-1 to TRBJ1-4; TRBD1 aligns across 7 bases. Germline assignment: CDR1 MNHNS and CDR2 SASEGT. Losses at the gene ends were 6 bases for V and 0 bases for J; bases not matched to a gene: 1. The CDR3 has 14 residues. CDR3 DNA sequence: TGTGCCAGCAGGACAGGGACAACTAATGAAAAACTGTTTTTT. It specifies CASRTGTTNEKLFF.

The chain joins TRBV12-3 or TRBV12-4 to TRBJ2-7; D may be TRBD2 (6 bases). V was pared by 3 bases and J by 7 bases, with 13 bases between. The CDR3 runs 13 residues. Here the CDR3 reads CASSFAGSGEQYF. DNA of the CDR3: TGTGCCAGCAGTTTCGCGGGAAGCGGAGAGCAGTACTTC.

The V gene is TRBV7-2, the J gene TRBJ1-6, with no clear D. The CDR3 covers 15 residues. V was clipped by 0 bases and J by 5 bases, with 8 bases between them. Germline V gives CDR1 SGHTA, CDR2 FQGNSA. The CDR3 sequence: CASSLALRNNSPLHF. The CDR3 DNA sequence: TGTGCCAGCAGCTTAGCTCTGAGGAATAATTCACCCCTCCACTTT.

This chain joins TRBV7-2 and TRBJ1-1, with TRBD1 identical over 8 bases. CDR1 and CDR2 from the germline V gene are SGHTA and FQGNSA. This CDR3 has 14 residues. J was trimmed by 7 bases and V by 5 bases; bases with no gene match: 9. CDR3 sequence (DNA): TGTGCCAGCAGCGCACCCAGGGGGCTCAGTGAAGCTTTCTTT. The encoded protein is CASSAPRGLSEAFF.

This rearrangement joins TRBV6-1 to TRBJ2-1, with TRBD2 identical over 12 bases. This CDR3 has 15 amino acids. The V and J ends lost 6 bases and 7 bases, in that order; junction bases with no gene match: 7. Germline V gene lookup returns CDR1 MNHNS and CDR2 SASEGT. The CDR3 region has the DNA TGTGCCAGCAGGGAGACTAGCGGGGGAGGTAATGAGCAGTTCTTC. Encoded protein: CASRETSGGGNEQFF.

This clonotype was detected only a few times. The chain employs TRBV29-1 and TRBJ2-3; D perhaps matches TRBD1 (5 bases). The CDR3 totals 14 residues. Trimming took 1 base from V and 3 from J, leaving 11 bases between them. Germline assignment: CDR1 SQVTM and CDR2 ANQGSEA. The CDR3 DNA reads TGCAGCGTTGAAGGGGGCGGCGCAACAGATACGCAGTATTTT. Translated: CSVEGGGATDTQYF.

The V call is TRBV7-2, the J call TRBJ1-1, with D unclear. The CDR3 loop spans 13 amino acids. The V gene lost 5 bases and the J gene lost 3 bases, with 10 bases spanning the gap. CDR1 and CDR2 (germline): SGHTA, FQGNSA. The CDR3 DNA sequence: TGTGCCAGCAGCGTGACGAGGGACACTGAAGCTTTCTTT. This encodes CASSVTRDTEAFF.

This clonotype has only a few counts. The V and J genes are TRBV27 and TRBJ1-2; no definite D call. Trimming removed 2 bases from V and 4 bases from J, with 11 bases in between. Per germline, CDR1 MNHEY and CDR2 SMNVEV (reference sequence). There are 14 residues in the CDR3. This CDR3 is CASSLRWQRYGYTF. As DNA, the CDR3 is TGTGCCAGCAGTTTACGGTGGCAGCGCTATGGCTACACCTTC.

This clonotype was counted only a few times. The rearrangement links TRBV20-1 to TRBJ1-1; D call uncertain. Germline assignment: CDR1 DFQATT and CDR2 SNEGSKA (reference sequence). Trimming took off 1 base at V and 3 bases at J, with 9 bases between the two ends. The CDR3 contains 13 residues. The CDR3 region has the DNA TGCAGTGCTAGAGGTGGAAGGGACACTGAAGCTTTCTTT. It encodes CSARGGRDTEAFF.

This chain links TRBV5-1 with TRBJ2-7; D gene unclear. CDR3 length: 16 amino acids. Trimming took 0 bases from V and 4 from J, leaving 17 bases between them. Germline-derived CDR1 and CDR2 are SGHRS and YFSETQ. DNA for the CDR3: TGCGCCAGCAGCTTGGAGGGCAGACCTCTTTCGTACGAGCAGTACTTC. Its protein product is CASSLEGRPLSYEQYF.

The chain uses TRBV25-1 and TRBJ1-6; TRBD1 agrees at 7 bases. The CDR3 is made up of 15 amino acids. The J segment lost 5 bases and the V segment lost 5 bases, leaving 6 bases of the junction unmatched. The V gene's germline CDR1 is MGHDK and CDR2 SYGVNS. The CDR3 sequence: CASSPAQGNNSPLHF. In DNA, the CDR3 is TGTGCCAGCAGTCCTGCACAGGGGAATAATTCACCCCTCCACTTT.

J is TRBJ2-7 and V is TRBV6-1; 7 nucleotides align to TRBD2. Germline CDR1 and CDR2: MNHNS and SASEGT. The CDR3 is 15 residues long. Trimming cost V 5 bases and J 2 bases; bases outside gene matches: 9. CDR3 sequence: CASSTNGLGPYEQYF. CDR3 sequence (DNA): TGTGCCAGCAGTACAAATGGACTAGGCCCCTACGAGCAGTACTTC.

The chain joins TRBV7-2 to TRBJ2-7; no reliable D call. Between the trimmed V and J ends, which lost 5 bases and 0 bases, there was a span of 8 bases. The CDR3 sequence is 13 residues long. CDR1 SGHTA and CDR2 FQGNSA come from the germline V gene. The CDR3 loop reads CASSPEVSYEQYF. The CDR3 coding sequence is TGTGCCAGCAGCCCGGAAGTCTCCTACGAGCAGTACTTC. The full variable domain, completed using reference TRBV7-2 and TRBJ2-7, is GAGVSQSPSNKVTEKGKDVELRCDPISGHTALYWYRQSLGQGLEFLIYFQGNSAPDKSGLPSDRFSAERTGGSVSTLTIQRTQQEDSAVYLCASSPEVSYEQYFGPGTRLTVT.

This clonotype was seen a few times. The V gene is TRBV15, the J gene TRBJ2-7; 8 positions agree with TRBD1. The CDR3 consists of 13 residues. With V trimmed by 1 base and J by 4 bases, 0 bases remained unmatched. Germline values: CDR1 LNHNV, CDR2 YYDKDF (reference sequence). CDR3 bases: TGTGCCACCAGCAGAGGGACAGGGTACGAGCAGTACTTC. The encoded protein is CATSRGTGYEQYF.

This clonotype was seen a few times. V gene TRBV27 combines with J gene TRBJ2-4, with D possibly being TRBD1 (6 bases). The CDR3 totals 16 residues. Germline lookup yields CDR1 MNHEY and CDR2 SMNVEV (reference sequence). Deletions cut 4 bases from V and 0 bases from J, with 13 bases between. The CDR3 DNA is TGTGCCAGCAGTTCGCGGACAGAAATAGCCAAAAACATTCAGTACTTC. This encodes CASSSRTEIAKNIQYF.

V is TRBV28 and J is TRBJ2-1, with 9 bases aligning to TRBD2. Trimming removed 2 bases from V and 10 bases from J; junction bases left unmatched: 9. This CDR3 spans 15 amino acids. Germline CDR1 and CDR2: MDHEN and SYDVKM. Here the CDR3 DNA reads TGTGCCAGCAGTTTACCCGGGGTAGCGGGAGTCGAGCAGTTCTTC. The encoded protein is CASSLPGVAGVEQFF.

This clonotype appeared a few times. The chain couples TRBV11-2 to TRBJ2-1; D unresolved. Looked up from germline, CDR1 is SGHAT and CDR2 is FQNNGV. This CDR3 has 11 residues. V was trimmed by 5 bases and J by 9 bases, leaving 8 bases between them. CDR3 region: CASSPFPEQFF. CDR3 DNA: TGTGCCAGCAGCCCGTTCCCTGAGCAGTTCTTC.

There are a few counts of this clonotype. This chain connects TRBV4-2 to TRBJ2-3; 9 bases agree with TRBD2. Germline V CDR1 and CDR2: LGHNA, YNFKEQ. This CDR3 comprises 16 residues. Trimming removed 0 bases from V and 6 bases from J; junction bases left unmatched: 7. CDR3 bases: TGTGCCAGCAGCCAAGAGGGGGCGGGAGGGTTGGATACGCAGTATTTT. Residues: CASSQEGAGGLDTQYF.

In its sample, this clonotype was seen a few times. J is TRBJ1-1 and V is TRBV20-1; D gene uncertain. Germline V lookup: CDR1 DFQATT, CDR2 SNEGSKA (reference sequence). Deletions cut 6 bases from V and 1 base from J, with 9 bases between. CDR3 length: 12 amino acids. The CDR3 reads CSATHGNTEAFF. The CDR3 DNA reads as TGCAGTGCCACACATGGGAACACTGAAGCTTTCTTT.

This clonotype was counted between two and nine times. The chain carries TRBV20-1 and TRBJ2-1; 13 positions match TRBD2. V trimming: 4 bases; J trimming: 7 bases; junction bases outside the gene matches: 1. The germline V gene has CDR1 DFQATT and CDR2 SNEGSKA (reference sequence). This CDR3 comprises 13 residues. CDR3 DNA: TGCAGTGCTAAGACTAGCGGGAGGAATGAGCAGTTCTTC. Translated, it gives CSAKTSGRNEQFF.